These 13 T cell receptor beta chains were sequenced from one sample in a study of T cell repertoires in cytomegalovirus infection. Which antigens these TCRs recognize remains unknown. Using its own MiXCR run on the reads, TCRdb lists one record per CDR3 protein. In the table there are 200,000 to 250,000 distinct CDR3 sequences, about 40% of which are singletons. Sequencing used CD8+ T cells from cultured PBMCs, obtained from culture after CMV antigen stimulation. These receptors were collected from a human donor in good health (CMV status not recorded). Some clones in this sample may be carry-over from other donors' samples.

Notes on this clonotype: One junction end disagrees with the germline gene, perhaps due to a read error. The chain couples TRBV4-1 to TRBJ2-1, with D hard to call. Germline lookup yields CDR1 MGHRA and CDR2 YSYEKL. The CDR3 runs 13 residues. The CDR3 DNA sequence: TGTGCCAGCAGCCAAGATAATTACAATGAGCAGTTCTTC. The encoded protein is CASSQDNYNEQFF.

This clonotype appeared a few times. V gene TRBV7-6 combines with J gene TRBJ1-2; D is ambiguous. The CDR3 length is 11 residues. Trimming took 5 bases from V and 4 from J, leaving 5 bases between them. Germline CDR1 and CDR2: SGHVS and FNYEAQ. The CDR3 spells CASSPSYGYTF. The CDR3 DNA reads as TGTGCCAGCAGCCCGTCCTATGGCTACACCTTC.

This clonotype showed up just a few times. The chain employs TRBV11-2 and TRBJ2-7; D unclear. V was trimmed by 3 bases and J by 5 bases, leaving 11 bases between them. The CDR3 covers 13 residues. The germline gives CDR1 SGHAT, CDR2 FQNNGV. The CDR3: CASSLGRMDEQYF. In nucleotides, the CDR3 is TGTGCCAGCAGCTTGGGCAGAATGGACGAGCAGTACTTC.

This clonotype was detected only a few times. CDR3 protein: CASSLENSQETQYF. Here the CDR3 DNA reads TGTGCCAGCAGCTTGGAGAACTCCCAAGAGACCCAGTACTTC. The V and J genes are TRBV13 and TRBJ2-5, with no clear D. V lost 3 bases to trimming and J lost 1 base, with 9 bases between them. This CDR3 contains 14 residues. From germline, CDR1 is PRHDT and CDR2 FYEKMQ (reference sequence). Supplemented by reference TRBV13 and TRBJ2-5, the full variable domain reads AAGVIQSPRHLIKEKRETATLKCYPIPRHDTVYWYQQGPGQDPQFLISFYEKMQSDKGSIPDRFSAQQFSDYHSELNMSSLELGDSALYFCASSLENSQETQYFGPGTRLLVL.

This clonotype was detected only a few times. The chain is built from TRBV5-1 and TRBJ1-2, with D hard to call. The CDR3 length is 15 residues. The germline V gene encodes CDR1 SGHRS and CDR2 YFSETQ. V lost 0 bases to trimming and J lost 7 bases, with 16 bases between them. The CDR3 protein is CASSLDFDIPLGYTF. The DNA of the CDR3 is TGCGCCAGCAGCTTGGATTTCGACATCCCCCTTGGCTACACCTTC.

V usage is TRBV19 and J usage is TRBJ2-4; D gene ambiguous. The CDR3 loop spans 14 amino acids. V lost 6 bases to trimming and J lost 0 bases, with 9 bases between them. Germline assignment: CDR1 LNHDA and CDR2 SQIVND (reference sequence). Written as DNA, the CDR3 is TGTGCCAGTAGCTCCTCTTTAGCCAAAAACATTCAGTACTTC. It specifies CASSSSLAKNIQYF.

The genes are TRBV11-2 and TRBJ2-2; D might be TRBD1 (7 bases). CDR3 length: 18 amino acids. Germline V CDR1 and CDR2: SGHAT, FQNNGV. V was trimmed by 1 base and J by 3 bases, leaving 18 bases between them. The CDR3 protein is CASSLVFPVRGDTGELFF. In nucleotides, the CDR3 is TGTGCCAGCAGCTTAGTCTTTCCGGTCAGGGGGGACACCGGGGAGCTGTTTTTT.

The chain has TRBV5-4 and TRBJ2-7; 10 bases agree with TRBD1. From germline, CDR1 is SGHNT and CDR2 YYREEE (reference sequence). The J segment lost 0 bases and the V segment lost 2 bases, leaving 2 bases of the junction unmatched. The CDR3 has 15 residues. CDR3 sequence: CASSFDRGHSYEQYF. CDR3 bases: TGTGCCAGCAGCTTTGACAGGGGGCACTCCTACGAGCAGTACTTC.

This clonotype was seen more than once but under ten times. The chain couples TRBV7-6 to TRBJ2-1, with 9 nucleotides matching TRBD2. The CDR3 extends over 15 amino acids. V lost 3 bases, J lost 7 bases, and 7 bases stayed unmatched. Germline V gives CDR1 SGHVS, CDR2 FNYEAQ. In DNA form, the CDR3 reads TGTGCCAGCAGCTTGTCTAGCGGGGCAAGGAATGAGCAGTTCTTC. Its protein is CASSLSSGARNEQFF.

Only a few counts were recorded for this clonotype. This sequence joins TRBV19 and TRBJ1-1; D not certain. The V gene's germline CDR1 is LNHDA and CDR2 SQIVND (reference sequence). CDR3 size: 11 residues. Trimming pared 11 bases from V and 1 base from J, leaving 8 bases between. In nucleotides, the CDR3 is TGTGCCGTCTATAGGAACACTGAAGCTTTCTTT. It translates to CAVYRNTEAFF. The variable domain in full, completed from reference TRBV19 and TRBJ1-1, reads DGGITQSPKYLFRKEGQNVTLSCEQNLNHDAMYWYRQDPGQGLRLIYYSQIVNDFQKGDIAEGYSVSREKKESFPLTVTSAQKNPTAFYLCAVYRNTEAFFGQGTRLTVV.

In this sample, this clonotype turned up many times. This chain connects TRBV7-2 to TRBJ2-7; 10 positions agree with TRBD2. V trimming: 5 bases; J trimming: 5 bases; junction bases outside the gene matches: 9. The CDR3 is made up of 15 amino acids. The germline CDR1 and CDR2 sequences are SGHTA and FQGNSA. CDR3 sequence: CASSLPGLAADEQYF. The CDR3 nucleotides read TGTGCCAGCAGCCTACCTGGACTAGCGGCCGACGAGCAGTACTTC.

The CDR3 protein is CASSLERDRAYEQYF. The CDR3 bases are TGCGCCAGCAGCTTGGAAAGGGACAGGGCGTACGAGCAGTACTTC. V usage is TRBV5-1 and J usage is TRBJ2-7, with 9 bases aligning to TRBD1. The CDR3 contains 15 residues. V dropped 0 bases and J dropped 4; count of bases not matched to a gene: 5. In germline, CDR1 is SGHRS, CDR2 YFSETQ.

The chain links TRBV7-2 to TRBJ2-5, with unresolved D. Germline V gene sequence: CDR1 SGHTA, CDR2 FQGNSA. The CDR3 extends over 14 amino acids. The V end was cut by 5 bases, the J end by 1 base, with 11 bases between. The CDR3: CASSLQAFQETQYF. CDR3 nucleotide sequence: TGTGCCAGCAGCCTCCAGGCCTTCCAAGAGACCCAGTACTTC.